Detailed here is one T cell receptor (beta chain). The data were obtained in a study of blood T cell repertoires in COVID-19. Enrollees, about 18 to 89 years old, lived in approximately 25 US areas. The data were produced by immunoSEQ multiplex PCR, yet TCRdb's version contains in-frame clones alone and is incomplete. The repertoire holds 200,000 to 250,000 clones, with roughly 84% as singletons. The CDR3 totals 19 residues. Trimming removed 4 bases from V and 0 bases from J; junction bases left unmatched: 17. Germline assignment: CDR1 SGHRS and CDR2 YFSETQ. This TCR was recovered from a woman in her thirties or forties who had recovered from COVID-19. Sample: PBMCs or T cells enriched from blood (not recorded which). This rearrangement joins TRBV5-1 to TRBJ2-3; 7 nucleotides line up with TRBD2. In DNA, the CDR3 is TGCGCCAGCAGCCCCGTTGGGAGCGGGGCTTTTACTAGCACAGATACGCAGTATTTT. It encodes CASSPVGSGAFTSTDTQYF.